Detailed here is one T cell receptor (beta chain). The source of the sample is a study of technical replicates of blood from several donors. Clones were read by immunoSEQ multiplex PCR, and TCRdb kept only the in-frame ones, dropping some. Here the sample spans tens of thousands of clones, around 87% being singletons. V lost 7 bases and J 2 bases, leaving 10 bases between the germline ends. The length of the CDR3 is 13 residues. CDR1 and CDR2 (germline): MNHNS, SASEGT. This sequence originates from a human donor in good health. Some clones in this sample may be carry-over from other donors' samples. The sample comprised PBMCs. This chain connects TRBV6-1 to TRBJ2-3, with a possible D match to TRBD2 (5 bases). The CDR3 DNA reads as TGTGCCAGCACCGGGGTTTACACAGATACGCAGTATTTT. Protein product: CASTGVYTDTQYF.